The clone carrying this T cell receptor beta chain occurred once. Its target is unknown. The CDR3 is 14 residues long. V was shortened by 6 bases and J by 6 bases, with 15 bases between the two germline ends. Germline values: CDR1 SGHRS, CDR2 YFSETQ. For sequencing, patients were chosen who had shown expansion of CD8+CD57+ cells by flow cytometry. Every patient had severe acquired aplastic anemia. This sample is part of a study of CD8+CD57+ T cells in acquired aplastic anemia. Study in general: The study obtained an average of about 3.2 ug of DNA from sorted CD4+ and CD8+ cells. Study-level findings and limits: Levels of CD8+ Simpson's diversity were not significantly distinct in patients versus controls.

The template for TCR beta VDJ and CDR3 sequence profiling was genomic DNA. Using its own MiXCR run on the reads, TCRdb lists one record per CDR3 protein. The table lists under 200,000 distinct CDR3 sequences, 47% of them singletons. The sample was sorted CD4+, CD8+, or CD8+CD57+ T cells (not recorded which) from PBMCs. The receptor was isolated from a human donor with aplastic anemia. The chain has TRBV5-1 and TRBJ1-4; unclear D gene. The CDR3 is CASKAGGFDEKLFF. CDR3 in DNA: TGCGCCAGCAAGGCTGGAGGGTTTGATGAAAAACTGTTTTTT.